Described below is a single T cell receptor beta chain sequence and its context. Its matching antigen is unknown. Blood and skin TCR RNA was reverse transcribed with alpha and beta constant primers. TCRdb re-derived calls from the UMI-ligation and nested PCR reads in MiXCR, one entry per CDR3 protein. The sample holds 18,000 or so distinct CDR3 sequences, about a tenth seen once. This sample's treatment: skin biopsy from PPD injection site in Mantoux-positive individual. Reverse transcription used DNase-treated unsorted total RNA, aiming for roughly 1 to 1,100 ng. The CDR3 covers 11 residues. Germline V CDR1 and CDR2: SNHLY, FYNNEI. The V end lost 6 bases, the J end lost 4 bases, and 6 bases lay between the germline ends. This sample was taken from a study of naive and memory T cell subsets. Study results and limitations: Higher TCR numbers at tuberculin sites reflect T cell infiltration, per interpretation.

The chain has TRBV2 and TRBJ1-1; D not certain. This TCR was sampled from an adult in good health. Sequenced here: skin, sampled from a tuberculin skin test site. The CDR3 region is CASREITEAFF. The CDR3 DNA reads TGTGCCAGCAGAGAGATCACTGAAGCTTTCTTT.